One sample yielded the 9 T cell receptor beta chains listed below, sequenced in a study of esophageal squamous cell carcinoma under preoperative chemotherapy. MiXCR was run by TCRdb on the PCR reads, yielding one entry per CDR3 protein. The table records about 32,000 distinct CDR3 sequences, 40% to 60% of them present only once. The sample's time point: after preoperative PTX-NDP chemotherapy. The specimen was obtained from a patient given preoperative chemotherapy. The receptors originated from a human donor with esophageal squamous cell carcinoma. The donor label of this sample is uncertain.

As for this clonotype: No conserved phenylalanine or tryptophan ends this CDR3, so it is likely a read error. This chain connects TRBV7-7 to TRBJ2-1; 7 bases agree with TRBD2. The J call may be incorrect, as the DNA end agrees better with TRBJ2-5. Germline lookup yields CDR1 SSHAT and CDR2 FNYEAQ (reference sequence). This CDR3 is 17 amino acids long. CDR3 residues: CASSPNPPGTIQETQYL. The CDR3 nucleotides are TGTGCCAGCAGCCCAAACCCCCCCGGGACTATTCAAGAGACCCAGTACTTA.

J is TRBJ2-5 and V is TRBV12-3 or TRBV12-4; possibly TRBD1 or TRBD2 for D (5 bases each). The tail of the sequence fits TRBJ2-7 better, so the J call may be wrong. The CDR3 is 13 residues long. The CDR3 nucleotides read TGTGCCAGCATTCCGGATCGGGGCAACGAGCAGTACTTC. It yields the protein CASIPDRGNEQYF.

A word on this clonotype: The junction differs from germline at one of its ends, possibly a read error. V gene TRBV12-3 or TRBV12-4 combines with J gene TRBJ2-3; TRBD2 aligns across 7 bases. The CDR3 consists of 15 residues. CDR3 amino acids: CAGGWGGRDADTQYF. DNA for the CDR3: TGTGCCGGGGGGTGGGGGGGTAGGGACGCAGATACGCAGTACTTT.

This clonotype was seen repeatedly, ten times or more. This chain uses TRBV7-2 with TRBJ2-5, with a weak D call TRBD2 (5 bases). This CDR3 is built from 13 residues. The V end was cut by 1 base, the J end by 5 bases, with 8 bases between. Germline CDR1 reads SGHTA; CDR2 reads FQGNSA. The CDR3 reads CASSLDRRETQYF. CDR3 sequence (DNA): TGTGCCAGCAGCTTAGACCGGAGGGAGACCCAGTACTTC.

As concerns this clonotype: The CDR3 does not end in the conserved phenylalanine or tryptophan, so this is likely a read error. No DNA is shown, since the ends of the CDR3 on it are uncertain; the CDR3 is the one TCRdb lists. V gene TRBV7-2 combines with J gene TRBJ2-5; TRBD2 is taken as the D call from the table, unchecked against the DNA. CDR1 is SGHTA, CDR2 FQGNSA, per germline. The CDR3 length is 16 residues, termini included. The CDR3: CASSFNSGGAQTTQHS.

Of note for this clonotype: A junction end diverges from the germline sequence, so it may reflect a read error. This chain connects TRBV7-9 to TRBJ2-6; TRBD2 aligns across 8 bases. The length of the CDR3 is 17 residues. CDR1 and CDR2 (germline): SEHNR, FQNEAQ (reference sequence). CDR3 bases: TGTGCCAGCAGCCGGACTAGCCGAGACTCTTGGGCCAACGAGCTGTACTTC. This translates into CASSRTSRDSWANELYF.

The V call is TRBV6-1, the J call TRBJ2-5; tentatively, D is TRBD2 (6 bases). CDR3 length: 11 amino acids. Germline CDR1 is MNHNS and CDR2 is SASEGT. The V end lost 6 bases, the J end lost 4 bases, and 6 bases lay between the germline ends. CDR3 DNA sequence: TGTGCCAGCAGCGGGGGAGAGACCCAGTACTTC. It encodes CASSGGETQYF.

This clonotype came up many times. The V call is TRBV7-2, the J call TRBJ2-1; TRBD2 matches at 9 bases. Germline V gene sequence: CDR1 SGHTA, CDR2 FQGNSA. This CDR3 has 16 amino acids. Trimming removed 4 bases from V and 4 bases from J; junction bases left unmatched: 8. The CDR3 loop is CASSSSRGGRYNEQFF. The CDR3 nucleotides read TGTGCCAGCAGCTCATCGCGGGGGGGAAGATACAATGAGCAGTTCTTC.

This chain connects TRBV7-9 to TRBJ2-1; 10 positions match TRBD1. The CDR3 extends over 16 amino acids. V lost 5 bases to trimming and J lost 10 bases; unmatched junction nucleotides: 14. Germline values: CDR1 SEHNR, CDR2 FQNEAQ (reference sequence). The CDR3 DNA is TGTGCCAGCAGCATCGCAGGGACAGGGGCCCTGGGGGAGCAGTTCTTC. Translation: CASSIAGTGALGEQFF.